The sequence of this T cell receptor beta chain was determined in a study of molecular identifiers for immune sequencing clone quantification (dated by TCRdb to 2017 to 2018). Context from the whole study: For a replicate experiment, RNA from about 21,000 or 97,000 naive CD8 T cells was divided into five aliquots, of which four were sequenced. The study was a methods study using CD8 T cells to benchmark molecular-identifier clustering-based TCR repertoire sequencing (MIDCIRS) and TCR RNA copy counting.

Including the terminal cysteine and phenylalanine, the CDR3 comprises 16 residues. Solely the CDR3 DNA is kept, with 48 bases framed from the first base. V is pared back by 1 base and J by 3 bases, with 15 bases lying between the germline termini. From a lookup of the germline V gene, CDR1 and CDR2 are MNHNS and SASEGT. Library preparation employed PCR. Data came from a NextSeq 500. Bulk TCR libraries were made following a previously described method, with the TCR primers given in Table S5. Total RNA was purified with the Qiagen AllPrep DNA/RNA kit. Before analysis, reads from multiple sequencing runs of one library were combined. Per the source publication's procedure: Reads were retained only if their TCR constant sequence matched exactly, and those retained reads were trimmed to 150 nt and grouped according to their 12-nt molecular barcodes. Reads inside each barcode group were sub-clustered using a 15% Levenshtein threshold, and a quality-weighted consensus sequence was constructed for each RNA molecule. Non-functional sequences were removed, as were lower-count sequences one edit away from another. Barcode sub-clusters with fewer than 20% of the maximum read count were removed, based on fitting two negative binomial distributions. Using fastp at Q25 and MiXCR, TCRdb reprocessed the public reads and kept productive beta chains. Rows with one shared CDR3 protein collapse into an entry with the most common genes and DNA. These V and J calls are TCRdb output, not the study's own analysis. This sample has 460,000 or so distinct CDR3 sequences in its table, and under 30% of those were observed once. 0.7% to 0.9% of the sample comes from the top ten.

Naive CD8 T cell libraries were made from approximately 20,000 to 1,000,000 sorted cells using 10%, 30% or 50% of purified RNA. On a BD FACSAria II, naive CD8 T cells were FACS-sorted as CD8+CD4-CCR7+CD45RA+ and collected into RLT Plus buffer. To test detection sensitivity, Jurkat RNA equivalent to ten TCR copies was spiked into samples of about 20,000-1,100,000 naive CD8 T cells. CD8 T cells were enriched using RosetteSep CD8+ T Cell Enrichment Cocktail and Ficoll-Paque, and the enriched cells then underwent ACK red cell lysis. This clonotype showed up many times. Its antigen is unknown. No base quality information exists; no much larger clone differs at one position. What the authors observed across the whole study: The sizes of highly expanded clones could end up underestimated when identical TCR molecules share a barcode. Modeling estimated 2.5 to 3 recovered TCR RNA copies per cell, compared with about ten by digital PCR, which implies 25% to 30% capture efficiency. When barcode sub-clustering was not used, chimeric consensus sequences inflated TCR diversity, with chimeras reaching as high as 47%. Even against a background of approximately 1 million naive CD8 T cells, spiked-in Jurkat TCR RNA amounting to a single cell's worth was reported to be detectable. Spiked-in Jurkat TCR RNA (about ten copies' worth), which is not part of the donor repertoire, was contained in the naive libraries. In CMV-specific effector cells, over 98% of molecules were held by clones above 20 RNA copies, whereas under 1% of molecules were held by such clones in naive cells.

This sequence was found in a human donor in good health. Some libraries in this study had Jurkat cell RNA spiked in. The chain links TRBV6-1 with TRBJ1-1; TRBD1 is a possible D gene, resting on 5 matching bases. Material: naive CD8+ T cells from blood, with Jurkat cell RNA spiked in. According to the study, the label for this sample's cell subset or site signals: FACS-sorted CD8+CD4-CCR7+CD45RA+ naive T cells. The bases are TGTGCCAGCAGTGAAGACGATGTGACCAGGGACACTGAAGCTTTCTTT. Its translation reads: CASSEDDVTRDTEAFF.